This is a list of T cell receptor beta chains from one sample in a study of T cells in Graves' hyperthyroidism and ophthalmopathy. Each CDR3 protein is one row after TCRdb ran MiXCR on the multiplex PCR reads. The sample lists about 500,000 distinct CDR3 sequences; 15% to 20% were seen once. The specimen was blood. Every receptor here comes from a woman aged 30 to 39 with Graves' ophthalmopathy. The CDR3 runs from the conserved cysteine through the conserved F or W. The D gene is left open where the match is weak. Where a row states a size, it is once, few, many or the class of an expanded clone; other rows omit it.

size: many
J: TRBJ1-1
D: NA
V: TRBV30
CDR3: CAWSALEGNTEAFF
DNA: TGTGCCTGGAGTGCTCTTGAGGGTAACACTGAAGCTTTCTTT

size: many
J: TRBJ1-5
D: TRBD1
V: TRBV20-1
CDR3: CSAKGQGHQPQHF
DNA: TGCAGTGCTAAGGGACAGGGTCATCAGCCCCAGCATTTT

size: many
J: TRBJ2-7
D: TRBD2
V: TRBV30
CDR3: CAWSAQLIAGGNEQYF
DNA: TGTGCCTGGAGCGCCCAGCTAATAGCGGGTGGAAACGAGCAGTACTTC

size: few
J: TRBJ1-2
D: NA
V: TRBV6-2/TRBV6-3
CDR3: CASTYSMTDSYGYTF
DNA: TGTGCCAGCACCTACTCTATGACAGACAGCTATGGCTACACCTTC

size: many
J: TRBJ2-3
D: NA
V: TRBV7-8
CDR3: CASSKPRSTDTQYF
DNA: TGTGCCAGCAGCAAACCCCGAAGCACAGATACGCAGTATTTT

size: many
J: TRBJ2-5
D: NA
V: TRBV28
CDR3: CASSLRGRGDTETQYF
DNA: TGTGCCAGCAGCCTCCGGGGGCGGGGTGATACAGAGACCCAGTACTTC

size: many
J: TRBJ2-1
D: TRBD2
V: TRBV28
CDR3: CASRRQARTRSEQFF
DNA: TGTGCCAGCAGACGCCAGGCCCGGACTAGATCTGAGCAGTTCTTC

size: few
J: TRBJ2-1
D: TRBD2
V: TRBV20-1
CDR3: CSAREGLTSGAYNEQFF
DNA: TGCAGTGCTAGAGAGGGTCTGACTAGCGGGGCCTACAATGAGCAGTTCTTC

size: few
J: TRBJ2-2
D: NA
V: TRBV3-1
CDR3: CASSQGLSTGELFF
DNA: TGTGCCAGCAGCCAGGGTCTATCCACCGGGGAGCTGTTTTTT

size: many
J: TRBJ1-5
D: NA
V: TRBV2
CDR3: CASSRIQGGRQPQHF
DNA: TGTGCCAGCAGTCGGATACAGGGCGGTCGTCAGCCCCAGCATTTT

size: NA
J: TRBJ2-3
D: TRBD1
V: TRBV20-1
CDR3: CSAVTGEQEWDTQYF
DNA: TGCAGTGCTGTGACAGGGGAGCAGGAATGGGATACGCAGTATTTT

size: NA
J: TRBJ2-1
D: NA
V: TRBV29-1
CDR3: CSVLNNEQFF
DNA: TGCAGCGTTTTGAACAATGAGCAGTTCTTC

size: NA
J: TRBJ1-2
D: NA
V: TRBV20-1
CDR3: CSANIGLNGYTF
DNA: TGCAGTGCTAACATTGGACTGAATGGCTACACCTTC